These 19 T cell receptor beta chains share one sample of origin, sequenced in a study of blood T cell repertoires in COVID-19. Generated by immunoSEQ multiplex PCR, the TCRdb table keeps only in-frame clones and is missing some. The table has under 200,000 clones, 70% to 90% seen once; the top ten hold 5% to 6%. Sequencing used peripheral blood. All receptors come from a woman between 50 and 59 years old with COVID-19, enrolled during active disease.

The V and J genes are TRBV12-3 or TRBV12-4 and TRBJ2-1; 7 bases align to TRBD1. Germline trimming cut 6 bases from V and 9 bases from J; bases unmatched to any gene: 5. The CDR3 contains 12 residues. In nucleotides, the CDR3 is TGTGCCAGCAGCCTGGGACAGCCTGAGCAGTTCTTC. It codes for CASSLGQPEQFF.

V and J are TRBV6-1 and TRBJ2-3; D gene unclear. Per the germline V gene, CDR1 is MNHNS and CDR2 is SASEGT. This CDR3 is 13 amino acids long. Between the trimmed V and J ends, which lost 0 bases and 9 bases, there was a span of 10 bases. The CDR3 loop reads CASSEARKETQYF. The CDR3 bases are TGTGCCAGCAGTGAAGCGCGAAAAGAGACGCAGTATTTT.

V gene TRBV25-1 combines with J gene TRBJ1-1; D uncertain. CDR1 and CDR2 from the germline V gene are MGHDK and SYGVNS. The CDR3 is 15 amino acids. V gave up 4 bases and J gave up 5 bases, with 17 bases separating them. CDR3 sequence (DNA): TGTGCCAGCAGTGCCTCAGGACTGGCGCTTACTGAAGCTTTCTTT. Translating it yields CASSASGLALTEAFF. Drawing the rest from reference TRBV25-1 and TRBJ1-1, the complete variable domain is EADIYQTPRYLVIGTGKKITLECSQTMGHDKMYWYQQDPGMELHLIHYSYGVNSTEKGDLSSESTVSRIRTEHFPLTLESARPSHTSQYLCASSASGLALTEAFFGQGTRLTVV.

This clone is a singleton in its sample. V and J are TRBV27 and TRBJ2-3, with 11 bases matching TRBD2. This CDR3 contains 17 residues. Trimming removed 0 bases from V and 4 bases from J; junction bases left unmatched: 6. Germline assignment: CDR1 MNHEY and CDR2 SMNVEV (reference sequence). The CDR3 here is CASSLSSGGASADTQYF. The CDR3 DNA follows: TGTGCCAGCAGTTTATCTAGCGGGGGGGCCAGTGCAGATACGCAGTATTTT.

The CDR3: CASSLWGQGANIQYF. The CDR3 DNA sequence: TGTGCCAGCAGCTTATGGGGACAGGGTGCGAACATTCAGTACTTC. The chain has TRBV7-2 and TRBJ2-4, with TRBD1 matching 9 bases. Germline V gene sequence: CDR1 SGHTA, CDR2 FQGNSA. The J segment lost 7 bases and the V segment lost 2 bases, leaving 6 bases of the junction unmatched. This CDR3 has 15 residues.

This chain uses TRBV7-8 with TRBJ1-4; D is unclear. The V gene lost 1 base and the J gene lost 8 bases, with 20 bases spanning the gap. CDR1 is SGHVS, CDR2 FQNEAQ, per germline. The CDR3 is made up of 17 amino acids. This CDR3 is CASSLGESVSPGEKLFF. The CDR3 nucleotides are TGTGCCAGCAGCTTAGGAGAGTCAGTCTCACCGGGGGAAAAACTGTTTTTT.

The chain employs TRBV7-2 and TRBJ1-5; D gene uncertain. Germline lookup yields CDR1 SGHTA and CDR2 FQGNSA. Trimming took off 2 bases at V and 4 bases at J, with 6 bases between the two ends. This CDR3 has 13 residues. The CDR3 sequence is CASSLISNQPQHF. In nucleotides, the CDR3 is TGTGCCAGCAGCTTAATATCGAATCAGCCCCAGCATTTT.

The chain uses TRBV2 and TRBJ2-3; 8 nucleotides agree with TRBD2. V was pared by 8 bases and J by 2 bases, with 6 bases of the junction left unmatched. CDR1 SNHLY and CDR2 FYNNEI come from the germline V gene. The CDR3 contains 14 residues. The CDR3 bases are TGTGCCAGCGGGGTAGCGGGATACACAGATACGCAGTATTTT. It translates to CASGVAGYTDTQYF.

The chain couples TRBV5-6 to TRBJ1-2; TRBD1 matches 10 bases. The CDR3 is 14 amino acids. CDR1 and CDR2 from the germline V gene are SGHDT and YYEEEE. V lost 3 bases, J lost 3 bases, and 2 bases stayed unmatched. Here the CDR3 reads CASSWGQGYYGYTF. CDR3 coding DNA: TGTGCCAGCAGCTGGGGACAGGGGTACTATGGCTACACCTTC.

The CDR3 region has the DNA TGTGCCAGCAGTGGACAGATCTTGAACACCGGGGAGCTGTTTTTT. Protein: CASSGQILNTGELFF. The chain is built from TRBV2 and TRBJ2-2, with D perhaps TRBD1 (5 bases). Trimming cost V 4 bases and J 1 base, with 10 bases left between them. The CDR3 has 15 residues. CDR1 SNHLY and CDR2 FYNNEI come from the germline V gene. Full variable domain (rest looked up from reference TRBV2 and TRBJ2-2): EPEVTQTPSHQVTQMGQEVILRCVPISNHLYFYWYRQILGQKVEFLVSFYNNEISEKSEIFDDQFSVERPDGSNFTLKIRSTKLEDSAMYFCASSGQILNTGELFFGEGSRLTVL.

J is TRBJ2-7 and V is TRBV18; 7 bases line up with TRBD1. Per the germline V gene, CDR1 is KGHSH and CDR2 is LQKENI. The CDR3 extends over 12 amino acids. The V gene end was trimmed by 4 bases and the J gene end by 5 bases; junction bases not matched to a gene: 2. The chain's CDR3 is CASSRDRDEQYF. The CDR3 nucleotides read TGTGCCAGCTCACGCGACAGGGACGAGCAGTACTTC.

The V gene is TRBV5-6, the J gene TRBJ2-2; 10 positions match TRBD2. This CDR3 has 16 amino acids. Trimming removed 4 bases from V and 2 bases from J; junction bases left unmatched: 5. CDR1 is SGHDT and CDR2 is YYEEEE in the germline V gene. The CDR3 region is CASSGRTSGNTGELFF. For the CDR3, the DNA is TGTGCCAGCAGCGGACGGACTAGCGGAAACACCGGGGAGCTGTTTTTT.

The CDR3 loop is CAISEWGDNEQFF. DNA of the CDR3: TGTGCCATCAGTGAGTGGGGGGACAATGAGCAGTTCTTC. The chain couples TRBV10-3 to TRBJ2-1; perhaps TRBD2 as D (6 bases). CDR1 and CDR2 from the germline V gene are ENHRY and SYGVKD. Trimming pared 1 base from V and 5 bases from J, leaving 6 bases between. The CDR3 runs 13 residues.

The chain couples TRBV6-2 or TRBV6-3 to TRBJ2-5, with TRBD2 matching over 7 bases. CDR1 is MNHEY and CDR2 is SVGEGT in the germline V gene. The CDR3 is 17 residues long. V shed 1 base and J 0 bases; nucleotides not matched to a gene: 8. DNA of the CDR3: TGTGCCAGCAGTTACTTTAGGGCTAGCGGTGACCAAGAGACCCAGTACTTC. Its protein product is CASSYFRASGDQETQYF.

The chain is built from TRBV7-6 and TRBJ2-4; a possible D gene is TRBD1 (6 bases). The CDR3 covers 15 residues. Per germline, CDR1 SGHVS and CDR2 FNYEAQ. V was trimmed by 1 base and J by 8 bases, leaving 15 bases between them. CDR3 DNA sequence: TGTGCCAGCAGCTTAGGCTGGGCCCCAGGGGACATTCAGTACTTC. Translation: CASSLGWAPGDIQYF. Supplemented by reference TRBV7-6 and TRBJ2-4, the full variable domain reads GAGVSQSPRYKVTKRGQDVALRCDPISGHVSLYWYRQALGQGPEFLTYFNYEAQQDKSGLPNDRFSAERPEGSISTLTIQRTEQRDSAMYRCASSLGWAPGDIQYFGAGTRLSVL.

The genes are TRBV15 and TRBJ2-2; 12 bases align to TRBD2. Germline trimming cut 0 bases from V and 1 base from J; bases unmatched to any gene: 3. This CDR3 has 18 amino acids. CDR1 and CDR2 (germline): LNHNV, YYDKDF (reference sequence). CDR3 DNA: TGTGCCACCAGCAGAGATAGGGGACTAGCGGGGAACACCGGGGAGCTGTTTTTT. The encoded protein is CATSRDRGLAGNTGELFF.

V and J are TRBV30 and TRBJ1-2; 7 bases map to TRBD1. The CDR3 runs to 13 residues. The germline gives CDR1 GTSNPN, CDR2 SVGIG (reference sequence). With 5 bases clipped from V and 3 bases from J, the junction kept 6 bases outside the gene matches. CDR3 coding DNA: TGTGCCTGGCGCCACAGGGGCGACTATGGCTACACCTTC. It is translated as CAWRHRGDYGYTF.

CDR3 nucleotides: TGTGCCAGCAGCTTGGAGGGGCAGGGGAATGGCTACACCTTC. Its translation is CASSLEGQGNGYTF. This sequence joins TRBV5-5 and TRBJ1-2; possibly TRBD1 for D (6 bases). Germline values: CDR1 SGHKS, CDR2 YYEKEE (reference sequence). V was pared by 0 bases and J by 6 bases, with 12 bases between. The CDR3 runs 14 residues.

The CDR3 DNA sequence: TGCGCCAGCAGCTTAAGGACAGGAGACACCGGGGAGCTGTTTTTT. Translated: CASSLRTGDTGELFF. The gene calls are TRBV5-1 and TRBJ2-2, with TRBD1 identical over 7 bases. Germline assignment: CDR1 SGHRS and CDR2 YFSETQ. Trimming took 2 bases from V and 3 from J; bases not matched to a gene: 4. This CDR3 spans 15 amino acids. The full variable domain, with the rest looked up from reference TRBV5-1 and TRBJ2-2, is KAGVTQTPRYLIKTRGQQVTLSCSPISGHRSVSWYQQTPGQGLQFLFEYFSETQRNKGNFPGRFSGRQFSNSRSEMNVSTLELGDSALYLCASSLRTGDTGELFFGEGSRLTVL.